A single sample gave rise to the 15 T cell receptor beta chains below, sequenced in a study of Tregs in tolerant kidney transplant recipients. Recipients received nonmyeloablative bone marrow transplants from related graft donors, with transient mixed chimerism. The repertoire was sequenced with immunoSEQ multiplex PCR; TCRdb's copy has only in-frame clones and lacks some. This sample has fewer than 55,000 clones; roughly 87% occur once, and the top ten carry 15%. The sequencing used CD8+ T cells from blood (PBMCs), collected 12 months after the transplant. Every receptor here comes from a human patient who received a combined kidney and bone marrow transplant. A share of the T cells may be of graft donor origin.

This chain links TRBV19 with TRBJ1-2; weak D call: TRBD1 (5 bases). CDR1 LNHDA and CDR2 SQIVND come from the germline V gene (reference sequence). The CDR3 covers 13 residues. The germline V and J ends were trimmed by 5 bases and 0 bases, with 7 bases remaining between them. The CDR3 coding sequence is TGTGCCAGTAGTCAGACAGCTAACTATGGCTACACCTTC. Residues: CASSQTANYGYTF.

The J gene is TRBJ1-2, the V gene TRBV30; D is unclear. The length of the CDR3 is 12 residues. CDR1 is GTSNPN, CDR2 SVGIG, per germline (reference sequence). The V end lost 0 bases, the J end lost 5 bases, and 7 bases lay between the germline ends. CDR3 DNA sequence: TGTGCCTGGAGTGTAGGACTTTATGGCTACACCTTC. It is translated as CAWSVGLYGYTF.

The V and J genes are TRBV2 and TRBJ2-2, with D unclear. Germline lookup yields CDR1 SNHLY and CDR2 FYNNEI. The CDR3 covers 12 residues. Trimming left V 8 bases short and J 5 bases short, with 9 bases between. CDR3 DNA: TGTGCCAGCCTGCGGCGGACCGGGGAGCTGTTTTTT. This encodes CASLRRTGELFF.

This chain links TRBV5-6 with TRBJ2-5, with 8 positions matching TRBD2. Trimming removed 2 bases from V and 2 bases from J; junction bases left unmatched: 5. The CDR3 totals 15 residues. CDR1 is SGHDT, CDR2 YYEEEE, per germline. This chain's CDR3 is CASSLLADLQETQYF. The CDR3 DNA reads TGTGCCAGCAGCTTACTAGCGGACCTTCAAGAGACCCAGTACTTC.

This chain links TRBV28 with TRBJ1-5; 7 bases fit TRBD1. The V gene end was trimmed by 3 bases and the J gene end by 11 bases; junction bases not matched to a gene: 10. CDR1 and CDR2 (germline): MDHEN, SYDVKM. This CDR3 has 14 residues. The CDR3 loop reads CASSLGTVLGSQHF. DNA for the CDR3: TGTGCCAGCAGTTTGGGGACAGTCCTCGGTTCCCAGCATTTT.

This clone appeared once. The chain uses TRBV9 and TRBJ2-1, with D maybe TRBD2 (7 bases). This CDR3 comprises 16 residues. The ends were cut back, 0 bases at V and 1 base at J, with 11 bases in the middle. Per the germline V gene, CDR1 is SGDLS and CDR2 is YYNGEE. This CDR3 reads CASSVGGGPSYNEQFF. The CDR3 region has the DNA TGTGCCAGCAGCGTAGGGGGGGGGCCGTCCTACAATGAGCAGTTCTTC.

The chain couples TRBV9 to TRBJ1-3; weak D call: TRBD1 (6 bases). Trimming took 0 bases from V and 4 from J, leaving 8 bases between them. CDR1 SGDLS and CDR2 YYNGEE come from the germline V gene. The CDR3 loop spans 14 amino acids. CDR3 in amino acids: CASSVDREGNTIYF. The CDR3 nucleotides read TGTGCCAGCAGCGTAGACAGGGAGGGAAACACCATATATTTT.

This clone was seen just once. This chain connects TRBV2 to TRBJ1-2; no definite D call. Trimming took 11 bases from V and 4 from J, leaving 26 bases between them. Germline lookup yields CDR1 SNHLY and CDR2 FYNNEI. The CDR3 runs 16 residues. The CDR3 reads CAFPFTPIEGGYGYTF. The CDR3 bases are TGTGCCTTCCCTTTCACCCCAATAGAGGGCGGCTATGGCTACACCTTC.

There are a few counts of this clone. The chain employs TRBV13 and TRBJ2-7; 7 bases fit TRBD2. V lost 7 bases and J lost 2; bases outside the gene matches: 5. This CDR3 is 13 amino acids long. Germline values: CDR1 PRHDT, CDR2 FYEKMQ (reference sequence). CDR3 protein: CASTSSGAYEQYF. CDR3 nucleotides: TGTGCCAGCACCTCTAGCGGAGCCTACGAGCAGTACTTC.

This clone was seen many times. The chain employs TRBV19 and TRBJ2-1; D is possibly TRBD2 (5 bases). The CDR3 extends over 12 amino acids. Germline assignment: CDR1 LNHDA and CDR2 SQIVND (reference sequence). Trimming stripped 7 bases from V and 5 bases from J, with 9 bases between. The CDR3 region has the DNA TGTGCCAGTAAGAGCGGAGACAATGAGCAGTTCTTC. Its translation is CASKSGDNEQFF.

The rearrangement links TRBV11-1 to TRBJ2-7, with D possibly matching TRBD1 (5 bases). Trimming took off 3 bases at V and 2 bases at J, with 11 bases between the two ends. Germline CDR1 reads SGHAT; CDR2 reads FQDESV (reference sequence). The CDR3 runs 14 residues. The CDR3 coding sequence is TGTGCCAGCAGCTTTTCAGGGTTCGCCTACGAGCAGTACTTC. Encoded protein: CASSFSGFAYEQYF.

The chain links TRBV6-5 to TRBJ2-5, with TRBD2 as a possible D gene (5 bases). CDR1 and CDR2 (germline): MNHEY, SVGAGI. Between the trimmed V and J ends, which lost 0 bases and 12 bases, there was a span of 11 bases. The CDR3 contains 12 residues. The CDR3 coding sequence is TGTGCCAGCAGTTACTCGGGCACGAGGGAGTACTTC. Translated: CASSYSGTREYF.

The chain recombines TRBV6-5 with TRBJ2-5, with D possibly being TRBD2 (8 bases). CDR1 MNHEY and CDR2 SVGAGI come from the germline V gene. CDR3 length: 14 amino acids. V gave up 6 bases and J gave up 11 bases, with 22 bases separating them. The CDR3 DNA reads TGTGCCAGCAGGCCCGGGACAGCCGGGGGGGAGCAGTACTTC. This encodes CASRPGTAGGEQYF.

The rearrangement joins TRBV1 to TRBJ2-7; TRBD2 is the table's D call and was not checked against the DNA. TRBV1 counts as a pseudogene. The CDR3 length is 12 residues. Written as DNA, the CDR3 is TGCACCAGCAGCCAAGATCTAGGCGAGCAGTACTTC. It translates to CTSSQDLGEQYF.

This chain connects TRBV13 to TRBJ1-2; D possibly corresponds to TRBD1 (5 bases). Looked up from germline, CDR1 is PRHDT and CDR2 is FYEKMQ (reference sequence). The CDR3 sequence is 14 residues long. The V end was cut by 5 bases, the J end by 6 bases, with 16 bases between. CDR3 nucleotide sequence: TGTGCCAGCAGCGCAGACAGCGCTGTAGATGGCTACACCTTC. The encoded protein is CASSADSAVDGYTF.